This T cell receptor beta chain was sequenced during a study of beta chain features in type 1 diabetes. The study, taken as a whole, reports: The study found moderately but significantly shorter TCRB CDR3s in all four CD4+ subsets of Type 1 diabetes patients. Among patients, naive, central memory and Treg TCRB repertoires appeared more similar than among healthy donors. Among type 1 diabetes patients, VDJ junctions had fewer insertions and more deletions.

Since all of the isolated RNA was reverse transcribed, expressed TCRB transcripts were what got sequenced. The assay was immunoSEQ multiplex PCR, and TCRdb's table has in-frame clones only and misses some. Of about 140,000 clones listed, about 7.1% are singletons. V lost 4 bases to trimming and J lost 1 base, with 4 bases between them. The germline CDR1 and CDR2 sequences are SGHAT and FQNNGV. CDR3 length: 12 amino acids. Worth noting for this clone: Its antigen is as yet unknown.

Sorted populations all had greater than 98% purity. The V and J genes are TRBV11-2 and TRBJ2-5; D call uncertain. The receptor comes from a woman aged 25 to 39 in good health. Sequencing input: central memory CD4+ T cells from blood. DNA of the CDR3: TGTGCCAGCAGCTCCCTCCAAGAGACCCAGTACTTC. The encoded protein is CASSSLQETQYF. The full variable domain, its missing parts supplied by reference TRBV11-2 and TRBJ2-5, is EAGVAQSPRYKIIEKRQSVAFWCNPISGHATLYWYQQILGQGPKLLIQFQNNGVVDDSQLPKDRFSAERLKGVDSTLKIQPAKLEDSAVYLCASSSLQETQYFGPGTRLLVL.